This TCR beta chain was recovered during a study of T cell repertoires in cytomegalovirus infection (dated by TCRdb to about 2019). The study in broad terms: Donor HLA type was relevant to the analysis, as public TCR beta signatures indicated carriage of CMV infection together with the matching HLA type.

CDR3 length: 14 amino acids, cysteine to phenylalanine. Only the CDR3 region is kept as DNA, spanning 42 bases read in frame from base 1. The germline V gene provides CDR1 SGHDT and CDR2 YYEEEE. Study-wide conclusions, independent of this receptor: The ex vivo response was dominated by HLA-C-restricted CMV-specific TCR beta clonotypes, which also provided the single most frequent clonotype in two of eight donors. Carriers of CMV infection plus the relevant HLA type were discriminated by the cumulative frequency of public TCR beta family members in the study cohort and in an independent roughly 400-donor cohort.

The sequencer was an Illumina HiSeq 1500. TCRdb passed the public sequencing reads through fastp at Q25 and MiXCR, retaining productive beta sequences. One record per CDR3 amino acid sequence lists the most common genes and DNA. In this sample the table shows 200,000 to 300,000 distinct CDR3 sequences, roughly 15% of which occur a single time. 8.5% to 9% of the sample rests with the top ten. This clonotype was seen only a few times. This clone's antigen is unknown. The input lacks base qualities; no much larger clone sits a single base away. The chain is made from TRBV5-6 and TRBJ2-5, and the D gene may be TRBD2, 6 bases matching. The sample was PBMCs. The receptor's source is a human donor in good health (CMV status not recorded). Some clones in this sample may be carry-over from other donors' samples. The DNA is TGTGCATCCCGCCGGCAGGGACTCGCGGAGACCCAGTACTTC. The encoded protein is CASRRQGLAETQYF.